The source of this T cell receptor (beta chain) is a study of blood T cell repertoires in COVID-19. Study-wide background: The samples span acute and convalescent COVID-19 from the United States, Italy and Spain.

The table came from immunoSEQ multiplex PCR; TCRdb's copy has only in-frame clones and leaves some out. Among more than 200,000 clones listed, 88% were seen once. The sequence was collected from a man in his sixties or seventies with acute or convalescent COVID-19. Sequences were obtained from peripheral blood.

In nucleotides, the CDR3 is TGTGCCATCAGGCCCGGTAAGAACACTGAAGCTTTCTTT. It is translated as CAIRPGKNTEAFF. The chain links TRBV10-3 to TRBJ1-1; D remains unclear. The CDR3 totals 13 residues. Per germline, CDR1 ENHRY and CDR2 SYGVKD. Trimming removed 6 bases from V and 1 base from J, with 9 bases in between.